The clone carrying this TCR beta chain appeared many times. The sample is drawn from a study of Graves' ophthalmopathy and Graves' hyperthyroidism. TCR beta CDR3 amplification used RNA transcripts. In the first round, RT-PCR was carried out with HTBI primers, and a multiplex PCR formed the second round. In TCRdb, the multiplex PCR reads were re-called with MiXCR into one record per CDR3 protein. The table has about 550,000 distinct CDR3 sequences, about two fifths seen once. The CDR3 is 15 amino acids. V dropped 0 bases and J dropped 6 bases, with 14 bases sitting between them. CDR1 and CDR2 (germline): DFQATT, SNEGSKA (reference sequence).

The sequence was obtained from an adult man with Graves' hyperthyroidism. This chain joins TRBV20-1 and TRBJ1-4; no definite D call. Sequenced input: peripheral blood or thyroid tissue (not recorded which). This CDR3 is CSARDLRRVDEKLFF. The DNA for the CDR3 is TGCAGTGCTAGAGATCTTAGAAGGGTTGATGAAAAACTGTTTTTT.